This entry describes one T cell receptor (beta chain). The antigen is undetermined. V lost 6 bases and J 9 bases, leaving 15 bases between the germline ends. This CDR3 region has 13 residues. CDR1 and CDR2 from the germline V gene are SGHAT and FQDESV (reference sequence). The data originate from a study of CD8 T cells in ankylosing spondylitis. General study points: Significant enrichment of disease-linked clones was reportedly seen in matched ankylosing spondylitis synovial fluid. CD8+ by phenotype, disease-linked clones were relatively rare in peripheral blood.

The authors made TCR beta libraries by quantitative 5'-RACE with molecular barcodes. In TCRdb, the 5' RACE reads were re-called with MiXCR into one record per CDR3 protein. The repertoire holds some 63,000 distinct CDR3 sequences, with about 6.2% as singletons. The chain recombines TRBV11-1 with TRBJ2-1; D ambiguous. Material: synovial fluid, either unsorted or a sorted T cell fraction (not recorded which). The sequence was obtained from a male donor with ankylosing spondylitis. CDR3 bases: TGTGCCAGCAGTGCCTTCGCAGCTGGTGAGCAGTTCTTC. Protein sequence: CASSAFAAGEQFF.